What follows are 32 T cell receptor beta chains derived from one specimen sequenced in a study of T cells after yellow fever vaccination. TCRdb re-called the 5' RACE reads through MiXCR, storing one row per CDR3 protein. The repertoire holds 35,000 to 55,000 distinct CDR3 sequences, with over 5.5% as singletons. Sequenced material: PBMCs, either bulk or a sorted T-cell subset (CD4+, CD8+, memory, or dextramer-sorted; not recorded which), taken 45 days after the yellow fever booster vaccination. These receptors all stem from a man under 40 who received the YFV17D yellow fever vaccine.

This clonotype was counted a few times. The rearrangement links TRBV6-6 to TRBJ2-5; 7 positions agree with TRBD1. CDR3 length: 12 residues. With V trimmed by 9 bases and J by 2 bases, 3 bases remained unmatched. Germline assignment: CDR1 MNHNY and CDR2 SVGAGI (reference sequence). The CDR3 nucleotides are TGTGCCAGTGAGGGACAGCAAGAGACCCAGTACTTC. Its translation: CASEGQQETQYF.

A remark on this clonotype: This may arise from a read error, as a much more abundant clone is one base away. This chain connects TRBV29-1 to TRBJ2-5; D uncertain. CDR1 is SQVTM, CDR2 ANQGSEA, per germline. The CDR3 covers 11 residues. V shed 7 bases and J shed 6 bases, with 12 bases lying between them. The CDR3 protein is CSARPEKTQYF. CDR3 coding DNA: TGCAGCGCCCGACCAGAGAAGACCCAGTACTTC.

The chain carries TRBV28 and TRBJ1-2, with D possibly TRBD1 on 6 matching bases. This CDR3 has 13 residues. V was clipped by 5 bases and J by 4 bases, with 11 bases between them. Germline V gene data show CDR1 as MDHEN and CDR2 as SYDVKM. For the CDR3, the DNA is TGTGCCAGCAGTCCTGGACAGATCTATGGCTACACCTTC. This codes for CASSPGQIYGYTF.

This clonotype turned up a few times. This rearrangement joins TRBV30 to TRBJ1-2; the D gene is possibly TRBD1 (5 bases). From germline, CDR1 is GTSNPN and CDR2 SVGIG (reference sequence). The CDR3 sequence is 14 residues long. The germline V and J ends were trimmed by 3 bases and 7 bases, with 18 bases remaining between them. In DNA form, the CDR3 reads TGTGCCTGGAGCGGCGGGGTGGGGCAGGCTGGCTACACCTTC. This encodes CAWSGGVGQAGYTF.

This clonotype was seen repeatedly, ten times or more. The CDR3 bases are TGTGCCAGCAGTGACAGAGATCTCCGGCAGGGCCTCTGGGAGCAGTACTTC. This gives the protein CASSDRDLRQGLWEQYF. The chain has TRBV6-4 and TRBJ2-7; tentatively, D is TRBD1 (5 bases). CDR3 length: 17 amino acids. V dropped 2 bases and J dropped 7 bases, with 24 bases sitting between them. Per germline, CDR1 MRHNA and CDR2 SNTAGT.

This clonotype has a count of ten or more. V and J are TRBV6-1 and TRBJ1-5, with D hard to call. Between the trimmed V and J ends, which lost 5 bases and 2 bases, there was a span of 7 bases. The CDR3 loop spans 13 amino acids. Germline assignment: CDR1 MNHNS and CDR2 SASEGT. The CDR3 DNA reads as TGTGCCAGCAGTAGTTTTGGCAATCAGCCCCAGCATTTT. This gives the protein CASSSFGNQPQHF.

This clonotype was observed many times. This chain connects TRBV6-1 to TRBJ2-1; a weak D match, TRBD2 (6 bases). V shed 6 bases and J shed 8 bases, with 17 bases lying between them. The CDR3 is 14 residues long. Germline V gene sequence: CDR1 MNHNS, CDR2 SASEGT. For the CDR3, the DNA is TGTGCCAGCAGACCGACTAGAACTGGATATGAGCAGTTCTTC. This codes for CASRPTRTGYEQFF.

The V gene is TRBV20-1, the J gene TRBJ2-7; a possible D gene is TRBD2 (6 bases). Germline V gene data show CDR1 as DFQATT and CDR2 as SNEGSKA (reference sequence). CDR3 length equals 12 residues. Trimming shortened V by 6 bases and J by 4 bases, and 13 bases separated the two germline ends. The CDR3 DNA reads TGCAGTGCCCGTCGACTAGAGTACGAGCAGTACTTC. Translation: CSARRLEYEQYF.

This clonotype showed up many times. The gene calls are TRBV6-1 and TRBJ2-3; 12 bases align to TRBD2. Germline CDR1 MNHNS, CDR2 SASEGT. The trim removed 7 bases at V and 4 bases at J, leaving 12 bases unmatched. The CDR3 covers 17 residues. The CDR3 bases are TGTGCCAGCATGACTAGCGGGAGAGAGATAGGCTCAGATACGCAGTATTTT. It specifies CASMTSGREIGSDTQYF.

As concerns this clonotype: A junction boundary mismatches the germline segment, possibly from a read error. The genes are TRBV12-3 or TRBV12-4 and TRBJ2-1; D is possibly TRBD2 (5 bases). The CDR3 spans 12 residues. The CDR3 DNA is TGTGTCAGCAGCCGGGGTGGCAATGAGCAGTTCTTC. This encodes CVSSRGGNEQFF.

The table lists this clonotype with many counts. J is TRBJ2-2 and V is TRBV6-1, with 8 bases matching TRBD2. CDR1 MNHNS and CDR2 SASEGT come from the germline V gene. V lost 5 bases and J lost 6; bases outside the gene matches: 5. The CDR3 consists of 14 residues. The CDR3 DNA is TGTGCCAGCAGTCCCGGGAGGGAAGCCGGGGAGCTGTTTTTT. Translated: CASSPGREAGELFF.

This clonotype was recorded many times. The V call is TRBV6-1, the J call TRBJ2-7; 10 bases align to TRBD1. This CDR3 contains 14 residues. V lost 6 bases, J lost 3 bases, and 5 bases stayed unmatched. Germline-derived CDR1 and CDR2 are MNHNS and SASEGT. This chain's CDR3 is CASRGDRGLYEQYF. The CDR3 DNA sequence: TGTGCCAGCAGAGGGGACAGGGGACTCTACGAGCAGTACTTC.

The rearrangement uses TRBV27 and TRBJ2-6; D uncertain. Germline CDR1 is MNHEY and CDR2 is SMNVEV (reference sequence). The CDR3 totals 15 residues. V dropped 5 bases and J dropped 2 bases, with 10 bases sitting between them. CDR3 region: CASSRSVAGANVLTF. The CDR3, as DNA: TGTGCCAGCAGTCGCTCGGTGGCTGGGGCCAACGTCCTGACTTTC.

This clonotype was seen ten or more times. In nucleotides, the CDR3 is TGTGCCAGCAGCTACTTGGCGGGCTCCTACAATGAGCAGTTCTTC. Translation gives CASSYLAGSYNEQFF. The J gene is TRBJ2-1, the V gene TRBV9, with a tentative D call TRBD2 (5 bases). The CDR3 is 15 amino acids. Germline lookup yields CDR1 SGDLS and CDR2 YYNGEE. Trimming cost V 4 bases and J 0 bases, with 11 bases left between them.

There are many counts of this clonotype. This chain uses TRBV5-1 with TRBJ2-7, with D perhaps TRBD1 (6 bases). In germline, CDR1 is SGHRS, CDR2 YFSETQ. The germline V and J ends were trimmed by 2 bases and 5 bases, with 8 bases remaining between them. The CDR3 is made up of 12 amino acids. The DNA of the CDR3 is TGCGCCAGCAGCTTCAGGGGTCACGAGCAGTACTTC. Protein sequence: CASSFRGHEQYF.

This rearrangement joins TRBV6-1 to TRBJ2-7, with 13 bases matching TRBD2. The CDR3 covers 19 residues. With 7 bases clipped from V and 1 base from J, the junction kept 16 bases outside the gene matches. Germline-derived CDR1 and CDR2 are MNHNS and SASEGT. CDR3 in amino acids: CASNERLGLLAGGSYEQYF. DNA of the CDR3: TGTGCCAGCAACGAAAGGTTAGGGTTACTAGCGGGAGGGTCCTACGAGCAGTACTTC.

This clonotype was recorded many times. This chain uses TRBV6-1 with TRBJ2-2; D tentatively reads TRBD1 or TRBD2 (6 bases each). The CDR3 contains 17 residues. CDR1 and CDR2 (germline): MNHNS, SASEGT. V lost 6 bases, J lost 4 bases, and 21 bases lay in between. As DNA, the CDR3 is TGTGCCAGCAGGGAGAAAGGGGGGAGTACCAGCACCGGGGAGCTGTTTTTT. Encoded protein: CASREKGGSTSTGELFF.

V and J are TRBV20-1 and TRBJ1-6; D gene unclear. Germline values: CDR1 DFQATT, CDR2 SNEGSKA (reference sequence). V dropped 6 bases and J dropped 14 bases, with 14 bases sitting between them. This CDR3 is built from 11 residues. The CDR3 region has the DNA TGCAGTGCGGAGGAGGTAGACTCCCTCCACTTT. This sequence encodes CSAEEVDSLHF.

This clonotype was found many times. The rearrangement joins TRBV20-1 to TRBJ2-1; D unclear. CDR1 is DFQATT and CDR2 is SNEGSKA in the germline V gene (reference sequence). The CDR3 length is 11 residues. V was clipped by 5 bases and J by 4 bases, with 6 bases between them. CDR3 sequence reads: CSAPQYNEQFF. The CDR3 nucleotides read TGCAGTGCTCCACAATACAATGAGCAGTTCTTC.

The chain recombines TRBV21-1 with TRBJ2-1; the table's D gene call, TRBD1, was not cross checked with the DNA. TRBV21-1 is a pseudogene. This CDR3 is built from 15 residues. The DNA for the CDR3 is TGTGCCAGCAGCTCCCAAGCGGACAGGGGCGATGAGCAGTTCTTC. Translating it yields CASSSQADRGDEQFF.

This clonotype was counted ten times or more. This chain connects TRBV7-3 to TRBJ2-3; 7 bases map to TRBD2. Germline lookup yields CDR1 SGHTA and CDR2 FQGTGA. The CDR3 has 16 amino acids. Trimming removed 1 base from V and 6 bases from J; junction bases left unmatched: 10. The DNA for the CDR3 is TGTGCCAGCAGCTTAAGTGGCGCGGGAGCAGGGGATACGCAGTATTTT. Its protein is CASSLSGAGAGDTQYF. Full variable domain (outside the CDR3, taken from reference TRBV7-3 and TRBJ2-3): GAGVSQTPSNKVTEKGKYVELRCDPISGHTALYWYRQSLGQGPEFLIYFQGTGAADDSGLPNDRFFAVRPEGSVSTLKIQRTERGDSAVYLCASSLSGAGAGDTQYFGPGTRLTVL.

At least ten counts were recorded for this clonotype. The CDR3 DNA sequence: TGCGCCAGTAACGACAGGGAGGGTGAATATGGCTACACCTTC. Protein product: CASNDREGEYGYTF. The chain couples TRBV4-1 to TRBJ1-2; 7 bases map to TRBD1. The CDR3 sequence is 14 residues long. Germline trimming cut 9 bases from V and 5 bases from J; bases unmatched to any gene: 12. The V gene's germline CDR1 is MGHRA and CDR2 YSYEKL.

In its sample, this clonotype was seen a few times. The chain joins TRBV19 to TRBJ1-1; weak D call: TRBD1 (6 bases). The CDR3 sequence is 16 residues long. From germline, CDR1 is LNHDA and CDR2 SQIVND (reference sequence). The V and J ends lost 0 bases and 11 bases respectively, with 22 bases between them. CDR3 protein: CASSIDESGAAVYAFF. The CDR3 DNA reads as TGTGCCAGTAGTATAGACGAGTCGGGGGCGGCGGTGTACGCTTTCTTT.

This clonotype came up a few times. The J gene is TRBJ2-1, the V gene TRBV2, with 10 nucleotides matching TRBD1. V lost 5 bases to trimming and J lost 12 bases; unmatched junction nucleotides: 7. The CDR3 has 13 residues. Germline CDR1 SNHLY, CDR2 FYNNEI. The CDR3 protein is CASSRDRGTSQFF. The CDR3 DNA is TGTGCCAGCAGTCGGGACAGGGGTACGTCGCAGTTCTTC.

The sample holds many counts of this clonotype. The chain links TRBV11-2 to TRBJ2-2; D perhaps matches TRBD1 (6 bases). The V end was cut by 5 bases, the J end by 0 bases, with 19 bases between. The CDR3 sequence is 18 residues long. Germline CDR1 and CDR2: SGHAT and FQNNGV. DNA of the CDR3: TGTGCCAGCAGCCCCCCTATACAGGGCAACGCGAACACCGGGGAGCTGTTTTTT. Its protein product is CASSPPIQGNANTGELFF.

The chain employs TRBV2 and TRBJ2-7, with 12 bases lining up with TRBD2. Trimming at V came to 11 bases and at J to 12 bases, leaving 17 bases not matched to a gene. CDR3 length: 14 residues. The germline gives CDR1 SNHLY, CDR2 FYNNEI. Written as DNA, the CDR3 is TGTGCCGGCACGGTCCGACTAGCGGGAGAAAGTCCGTACTTC. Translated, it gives CAGTVRLAGESPYF.

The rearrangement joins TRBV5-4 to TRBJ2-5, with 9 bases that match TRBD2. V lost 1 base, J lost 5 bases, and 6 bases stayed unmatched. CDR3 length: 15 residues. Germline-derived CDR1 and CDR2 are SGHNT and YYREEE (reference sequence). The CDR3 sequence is CASSLFSGSFETQYF. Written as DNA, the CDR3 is TGTGCCAGCAGCTTGTTTAGCGGGAGTTTTGAGACCCAGTACTTC.

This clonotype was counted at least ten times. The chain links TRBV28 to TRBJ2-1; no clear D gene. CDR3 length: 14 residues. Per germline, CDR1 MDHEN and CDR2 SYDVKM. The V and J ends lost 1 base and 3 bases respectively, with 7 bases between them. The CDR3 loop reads CASSLSGFYNEQFF. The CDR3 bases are TGTGCCAGCAGTTTATCTGGATTCTACAATGAGCAGTTCTTC.

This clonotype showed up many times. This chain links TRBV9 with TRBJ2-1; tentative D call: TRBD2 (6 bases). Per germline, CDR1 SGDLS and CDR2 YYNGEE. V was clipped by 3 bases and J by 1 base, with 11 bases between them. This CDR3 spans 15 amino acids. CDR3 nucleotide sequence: TGTGCCAGCAGCGCGAGCGGGTCTTCCTACAATGAGCAGTTCTTC. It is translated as CASSASGSSYNEQFF.

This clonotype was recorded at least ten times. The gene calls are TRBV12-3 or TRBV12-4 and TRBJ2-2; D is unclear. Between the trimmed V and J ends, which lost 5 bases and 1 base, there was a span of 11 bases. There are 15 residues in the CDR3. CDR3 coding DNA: TGTGCCAGCAGTGTAAGGACGGAGAACACCGGGGAGCTGTTTTTT. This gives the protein CASSVRTENTGELFF.

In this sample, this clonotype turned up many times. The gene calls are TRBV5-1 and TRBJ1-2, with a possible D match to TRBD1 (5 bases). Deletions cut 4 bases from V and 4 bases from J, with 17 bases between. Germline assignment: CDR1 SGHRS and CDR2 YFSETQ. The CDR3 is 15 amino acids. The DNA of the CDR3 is TGCGCCAGCAGCCACTCGGGGGACGGCACCTATGGCTACACCTTC. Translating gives CASSHSGDGTYGYTF. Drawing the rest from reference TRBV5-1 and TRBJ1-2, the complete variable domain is KAGVTQTPRYLIKTRGQQVTLSCSPISGHRSVSWYQQTPGQGLQFLFEYFSETQRNKGNFPGRFSGRQFSNSRSEMNVSTLELGDSALYLCASSHSGDGTYGYTFGSGTRLTVV.

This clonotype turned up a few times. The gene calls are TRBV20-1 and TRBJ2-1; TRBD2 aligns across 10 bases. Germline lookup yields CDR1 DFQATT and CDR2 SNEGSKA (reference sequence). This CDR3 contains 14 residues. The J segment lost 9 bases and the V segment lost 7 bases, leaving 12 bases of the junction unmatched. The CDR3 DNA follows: TGCAGTGGATACCAGCGGGAGGGCCTCAGTGAGCAGTTCTTC. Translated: CSGYQREGLSEQFF.